This TCR beta chain is from a study of blood T cell repertoires in COVID-19. The CDR3 is 16 residues long. V was clipped by 3 bases and J by 0 bases; unmatched bases: 7. In germline, CDR1 is MGHRA, CDR2 YSYEKL. The repertoire was sequenced with immunoSEQ multiplex PCR; TCRdb's copy has only in-frame clones and lacks some. The sample has fewer than 300,000 clones; about 88% are singletons. The V gene is TRBV4-1, the J gene TRBJ1-1; 7 nucleotides match TRBD1. The specimen was peripheral blood. This TCR was sampled from a man in his sixties who had recovered from COVID-19. CDR3 loop: CASSHPGGQMNTEAFF. CDR3 DNA sequence: TGCGCCAGCAGCCACCCAGGGGGTCAAATGAACACTGAAGCTTTCTTT.